These T cell receptor beta chains were read from a single sample in a study of control samples from healthy donors and cancer patients. Only in-frame clones appear in the TCRdb table, and some are missing; sequencing was by immunoSEQ multiplex PCR. The table includes 130,000 to 150,000 clones, roughly 92% detected once. The sequencing input was blood. These receptors all stem from a man younger than 40 in good health. The CDR3 runs from the conserved cysteine through the conserved F or W. A D gene is named only where the DNA matches it firmly. The listing skips clone size in some rows; elsewhere it reads once, few, many or a size class.

v_gene	j_gene	d_gene	abundance	CDR3aa	CDR3nt
TRBV6-4	TRBJ2-2	NA	NA	CASSESGADTGELFF	TGTGCCAGCAGTGAATCGGGAGCGGACACCGGGGAGCTGTTTTTT
TRBV24-1	TRBJ2-2	TRBD1	NA	CATSETGQASNTGELFF	TGTGCCACCAGTGAAACAGGACAGGCATCGAACACCGGGGAGCTGTTTTTT
TRBV27	TRBJ2-2	NA	NA	CASRQGRGTGELFF	TGTGCCAGCAGACAGGGAAGAGGGACCGGGGAGCTGTTTTTT
TRBV2	TRBJ1-5	NA	once	CASSPQGLRWQPQHF	TGTGCCAGCAGTCCTCAGGGGCTCCGTTGGCAGCCCCAGCATTTT
TRBV28	TRBJ1-5	NA	NA	CASSLDRSNQPQHF	TGTGCCAGCAGTTTAGACCGGAGCAATCAGCCCCAGCATTTT
TRBV19	TRBJ1-2	NA	NA	CASSSGPLYGYTF	TGTGCCAGTAGCTCAGGGCCCCTTTATGGCTACACCTTC
TRBV7-9	TRBJ2-1	TRBD1	NA	CASSLAGTGVSNEQFF	TGTGCCAGCAGCTTAGCAGGGACAGGGGTATCGAATGAGCAGTTCTTC
TRBV11-3	TRBJ2-1	TRBD1	NA	CASSLVTGQGATMVF	TGTGCCAGCAGCTTAGTCACGGGACAGGGGGCCACGATGGTCTTC
TRBV2	TRBJ2-5	TRBD1	NA	CAVLPGQGDIGTQYF	TGTGCCGTACTTCCGGGACAGGGGGATATCGGGACCCAGTACTTC
TRBV29-1	TRBJ1-1	NA	NA	CSVAQGLNTEAFF	TGCAGCGTTGCGCAGGGACTGAACACTGAAGCTTTCTTT
TRBV29-1	TRBJ2-3	NA	NA	CSVESGTDTQYF	TGCAGCGTTGAATCAGGCACAGATACGCAGTATTTT
TRBV7-8	TRBJ1-1	NA	NA	CASSLVAAQNTEAFF	TGTGCCAGCAGCTTAGTGGCAGCCCAGAACACTGAAGCTTTCTTT
TRBV28	TRBJ2-7	NA	NA	CASSPISYEQYF	TGTGCCAGCAGTCCCATCTCCTACGAGCAGTACTTC
TRBV5-1	TRBJ2-5	TRBD1	NA	CASSSGTGGQETQYF	TGCGCCAGCAGCTCTGGGACAGGGGGTCAAGAGACCCAGTACTTC
TRBV5-1	TRBJ1-4	NA	NA	CASSLVGAGEKLFF	TGCGCCAGCAGCTTGGTGGGGGCGGGGGAAAAACTGTTTTTT
TRBV11-3	TRBJ1-5	NA	NA	CASSLDSGAGQPQHF	TGTGCCAGCAGCTTAGATTCAGGGGCAGGTCAGCCCCAGCATTTT
TRBV6-5	TRBJ1-1	NA	NA	CASRKQGDSPEAFF	TGTGCCAGCAGGAAACAGGGAGACAGCCCAGAAGCTTTCTTT
TRBV5-4	TRBJ2-3	TRBD2	once	CASSPTSGRGFGDTQYF	TGTGCCAGCAGCCCGACTAGCGGGAGGGGATTTGGAGATACGCAGTATTTT
TRBV27	TRBJ2-7	TRBD2	once	CASSARTSRSYEQYF	TGTGCCAGCAGCGCCCGGACTAGCCGCTCCTACGAGCAGTACTTC
TRBV28	TRBJ2-7	NA	NA	CASSYKVLSGSYEQYF	TGTGCCAGCAGTTATAAGGTTCTAAGCGGATCCTACGAGCAGTACTTC
TRBV28	TRBJ1-2	NA	NA	CASRPGQPYGYTF	TGTGCCAGCAGGCCCGGACAGCCCTATGGCTACACCTTC
TRBV29-1	TRBJ1-2	NA	medium-sized	CSAWRAGKMYGYTF	TGCAGCGCCTGGCGGGCAGGGAAAATGTATGGCTACACCTTC
TRBV6-6	TRBJ1-3	NA	NA	CASTDGNTIYF	TGTGCCAGCACGGATGGAAACACCATATATTTT
TRBV3-1/TRBV3-2	TRBJ1-1	NA	NA	CASSQTRAHRTEAFF	TGTGCCAGCAGCCAAACCCGCGCCCATAGGACTGAAGCTTTCTTT
TRBV3-1/TRBV3-2	TRBJ1-6	NA	NA	CASSNRVGSPLHF	TGTGCCAGCAGTAACAGGGTGGGATCACCCCTCCACTTT
TRBV20-1	TRBJ2-3	NA	NA	CSAMITDTQYF	TGCAGTGCTATGATCACAGATACGCAGTATTTT
TRBV4-1	TRBJ1-6	TRBD1	NA	CASSRLRTGINSPLHF	TGCGCCAGCAGTCGATTAAGGACAGGGATTAATTCACCCCTCCACTTT
TRBV28	TRBJ2-7	NA	NA	CAINAPGGQTYEQYF	TGTGCCATCAATGCTCCCGGGGGGCAGACCTACGAGCAGTACTTC
TRBV7-9	TRBJ1-4	TRBD1	NA	CASSLSGQEKLFF	TGTGCCAGCAGCTTATCGGGACAGGAAAAACTGTTTTTT
TRBV6-2/TRBV6-3	TRBJ1-3	NA	NA	CASSTGNTIYF	TGTGCCAGCAGCACCGGAAACACCATATATTTT
TRBV19	TRBJ2-1	TRBD2	NA	CASSISAGGLNEQFF	TGTGCCAGTAGTATTTCAGCGGGAGGGCTCAATGAGCAGTTCTTC
TRBV28	TRBJ1-5	NA	NA	CASRSPGHTNQPQHF	TGTGCCAGCAGGTCACCGGGACACACTAATCAGCCCCAGCATTTT
TRBV28	TRBJ1-5	NA	few	CASRRQSNQPQHF	TGTGCCAGCAGAAGACAGAGCAATCAGCCCCAGCATTTT
TRBV9	TRBJ2-3	TRBD2	NA	CASSVGSSGSTDTQYF	TGTGCCAGCAGCGTAGGCTCTAGCGGTAGCACAGATACGCAGTATTTT
TRBV5-6	TRBJ1-2	NA	few	CASRLQRGSFGYTF	TGTGCCAGCAGGCTCCAGAGGGGGTCGTTTGGCTACACCTTC
TRBV6-4	TRBJ2-1	NA	NA	CASSESRFSQVQEQFF	TGTGCCAGCAGCGAGTCTAGATTTTCTCAAGTACAGGAGCAGTTCTTC
TRBV27	TRBJ2-5	NA	NA	CASSRRLSFRLETQYF	TGTGCCAGCAGTCGGAGGCTTTCCTTTAGGTTAGAGACCCAGTACTTC
TRBV6-4	TRBJ2-1	NA	NA	CASSEEGGSDEQFF	TGTGCCAGCAGTGAAGAGGGGGGTTCCGATGAGCAGTTCTTC
TRBV27	TRBJ1-2	NA	NA	CASRDVRRGYGYTF	TGTGCCAGCAGGGACGTTCGGAGGGGGTACGGCTACACCTTC
TRBV27	TRBJ1-1	NA	NA	CASSKSRGNTEAFF	TGTGCCAGCAGCAAGAGTCGGGGGAACACTGAAGCTTTCTTT
TRBV3-1/TRBV3-2	TRBJ2-2	NA	NA	CASSSTAGRTGELFF	TGTGCCAGCAGCTCCACAGCGGGCCGCACCGGGGAGCTGTTTTTT
TRBV6-4	TRBJ2-2	NA	NA	CASSDGSGTGELFF	TGTGCCAGCAGTGACGGTTCGGGCACCGGGGAGCTGTTTTTT
TRBV9	TRBJ1-2	TRBD1	NA	CASSAGQGFGYTF	TGTGCCAGCAGCGCCGGACAGGGCTTTGGCTACACCTTC
TRBV30	TRBJ1-5	NA	NA	CAWSWGYNQPQHF	TGTGCCTGGAGCTGGGGTTACAATCAGCCCCAGCATTTT
TRBV2	TRBJ2-2	NA	NA	CASREMPGELFF	TGTGCCAGCAGAGAGATGCCCGGGGAGCTGTTTTTT
TRBV7-8	TRBJ2-7	NA	once	CASSLGLLFREQYF	TGTGCCAGCAGCTTAGGCCTACTATTTCGGGAGCAGTACTTC
TRBV10-2	TRBJ2-2	NA	NA	CASSEGLSSTGELFF	TGCGCCAGCAGTGAAGGTTTGAGTAGCACCGGGGAGCTGTTTTTT